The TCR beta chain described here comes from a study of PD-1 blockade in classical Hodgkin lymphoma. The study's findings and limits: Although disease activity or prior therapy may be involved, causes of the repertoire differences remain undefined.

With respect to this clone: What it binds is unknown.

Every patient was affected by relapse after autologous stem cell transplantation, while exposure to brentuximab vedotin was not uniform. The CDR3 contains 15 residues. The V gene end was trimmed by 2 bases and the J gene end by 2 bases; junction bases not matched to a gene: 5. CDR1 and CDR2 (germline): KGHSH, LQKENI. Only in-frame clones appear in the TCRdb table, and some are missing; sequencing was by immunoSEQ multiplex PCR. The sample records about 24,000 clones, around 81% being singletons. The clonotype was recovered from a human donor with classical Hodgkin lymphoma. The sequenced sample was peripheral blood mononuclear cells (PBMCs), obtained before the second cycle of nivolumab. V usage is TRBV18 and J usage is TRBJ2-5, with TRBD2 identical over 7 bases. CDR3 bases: TGTGCCAGCTCACCAGGGAGGGTCCAACAAGAGACCCAGTACTTC. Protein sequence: CASSPGRVQQETQYF.